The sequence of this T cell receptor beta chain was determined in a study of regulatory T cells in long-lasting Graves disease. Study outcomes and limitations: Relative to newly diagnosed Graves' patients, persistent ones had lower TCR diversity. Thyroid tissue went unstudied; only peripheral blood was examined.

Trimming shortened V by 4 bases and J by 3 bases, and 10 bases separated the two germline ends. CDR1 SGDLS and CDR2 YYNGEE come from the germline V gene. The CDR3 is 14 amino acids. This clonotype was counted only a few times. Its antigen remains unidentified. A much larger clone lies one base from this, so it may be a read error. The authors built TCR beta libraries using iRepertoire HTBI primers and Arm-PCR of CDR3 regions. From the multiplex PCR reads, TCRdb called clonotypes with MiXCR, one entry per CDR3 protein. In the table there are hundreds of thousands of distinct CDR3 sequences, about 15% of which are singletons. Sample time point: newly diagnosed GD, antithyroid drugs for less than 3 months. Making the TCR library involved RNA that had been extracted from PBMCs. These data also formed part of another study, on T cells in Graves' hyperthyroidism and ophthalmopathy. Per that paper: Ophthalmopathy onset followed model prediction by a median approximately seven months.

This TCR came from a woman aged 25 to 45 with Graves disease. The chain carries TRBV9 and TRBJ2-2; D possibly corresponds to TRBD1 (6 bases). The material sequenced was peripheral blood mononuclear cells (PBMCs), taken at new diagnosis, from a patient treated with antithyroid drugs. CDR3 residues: CASSRQADTGELFF. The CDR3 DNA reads TGTGCCAGCAGCCGACAGGCCGACACCGGGGAGCTGTTTTTT.